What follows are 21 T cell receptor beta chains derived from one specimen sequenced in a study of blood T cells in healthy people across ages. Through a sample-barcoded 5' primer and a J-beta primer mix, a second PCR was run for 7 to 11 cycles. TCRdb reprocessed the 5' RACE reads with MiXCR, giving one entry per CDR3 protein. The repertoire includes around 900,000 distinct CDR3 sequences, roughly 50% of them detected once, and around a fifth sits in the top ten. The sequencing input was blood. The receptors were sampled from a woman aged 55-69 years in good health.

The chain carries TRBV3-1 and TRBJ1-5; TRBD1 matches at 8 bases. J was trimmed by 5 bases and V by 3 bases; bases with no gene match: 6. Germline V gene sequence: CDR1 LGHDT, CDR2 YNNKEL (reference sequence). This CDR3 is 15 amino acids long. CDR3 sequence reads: CASSQTRQGYQPQHF. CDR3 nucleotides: TGTGCCAGCAGCCAGACCCGACAGGGGTATCAGCCCCAGCATTTT.

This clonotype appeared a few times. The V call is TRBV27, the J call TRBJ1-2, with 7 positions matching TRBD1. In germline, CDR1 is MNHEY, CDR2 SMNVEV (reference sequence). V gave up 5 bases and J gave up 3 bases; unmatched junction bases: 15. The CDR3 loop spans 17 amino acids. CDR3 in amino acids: CASSLTGRQGTYYGYTF. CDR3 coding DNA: TGTGCCAGCAGTCTGACCGGCAGACAGGGAACCTACTATGGCTACACCTTC.

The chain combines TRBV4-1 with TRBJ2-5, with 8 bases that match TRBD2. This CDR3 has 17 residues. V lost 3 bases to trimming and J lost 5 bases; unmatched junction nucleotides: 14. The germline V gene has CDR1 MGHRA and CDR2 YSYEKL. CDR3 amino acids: CASSHDPLAVLGETQYF. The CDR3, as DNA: TGCGCCAGCAGCCATGACCCACTAGCGGTCTTGGGGGAGACCCAGTACTTC.

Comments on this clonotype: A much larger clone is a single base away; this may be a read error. The CDR3 spells CASRISSEANVLTF. In nucleotides, the CDR3 is TGTGCCAGCAGGATTAGCTCTGAGGCCAACGTCCTGACTTTC. The rearrangement joins TRBV12-3 or TRBV12-4 to TRBJ2-6; D ambiguous. This CDR3 comprises 14 residues.

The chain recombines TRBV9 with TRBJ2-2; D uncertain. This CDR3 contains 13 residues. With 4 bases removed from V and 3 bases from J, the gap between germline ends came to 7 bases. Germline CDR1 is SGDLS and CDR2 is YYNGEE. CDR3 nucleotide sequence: TGTGCCAGCAGCTTATGGGACACCGGGGAGCTGTTTTTT. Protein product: CASSLWDTGELFF.

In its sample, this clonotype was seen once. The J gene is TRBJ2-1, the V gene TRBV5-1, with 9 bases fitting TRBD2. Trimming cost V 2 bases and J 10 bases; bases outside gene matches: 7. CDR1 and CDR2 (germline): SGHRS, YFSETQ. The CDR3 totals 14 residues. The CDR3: CASSFGTSQVEQFF. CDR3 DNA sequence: TGCGCCAGCAGCTTCGGGACTAGCCAAGTAGAGCAGTTCTTC.

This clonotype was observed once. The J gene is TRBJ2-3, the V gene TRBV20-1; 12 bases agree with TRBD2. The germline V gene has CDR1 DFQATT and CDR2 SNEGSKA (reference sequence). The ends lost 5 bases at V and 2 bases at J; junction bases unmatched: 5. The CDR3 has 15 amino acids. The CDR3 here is CSADRTSGATDTQYF. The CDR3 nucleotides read TGCAGTGCTGACAGGACTAGCGGGGCCACAGATACGCAGTATTTT.

The CDR3 DNA is TGCAGCGTCGAGCGAACGGACACCTACGAGCAGTACTTC. It is translated as CSVERTDTYEQYF. The chain carries TRBV29-1 and TRBJ2-7; maybe TRBD1 (5 bases). V lost 6 bases and J 2 bases, leaving 14 bases between the germline ends. Germline loops: CDR1 SQVTM, CDR2 ANQGSEA. The CDR3 covers 13 residues.

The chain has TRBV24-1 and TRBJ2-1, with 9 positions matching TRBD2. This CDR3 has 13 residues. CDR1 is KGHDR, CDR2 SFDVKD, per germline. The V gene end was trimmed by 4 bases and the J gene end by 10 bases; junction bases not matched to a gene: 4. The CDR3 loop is CATSETGLAEQFF. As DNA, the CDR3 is TGTGCCACCAGTGAAACCGGACTAGCGGAGCAGTTCTTC.

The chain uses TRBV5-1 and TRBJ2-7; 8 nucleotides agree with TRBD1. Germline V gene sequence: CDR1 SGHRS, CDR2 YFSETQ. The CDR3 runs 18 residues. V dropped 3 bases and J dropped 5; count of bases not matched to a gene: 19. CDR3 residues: CASSSNLLFGTGYNEQYF. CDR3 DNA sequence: TGCGCCAGCAGCTCAAATTTATTGTTCGGGACAGGCTACAACGAGCAGTACTTC. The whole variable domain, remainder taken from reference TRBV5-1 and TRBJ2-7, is KAGVTQTPRYLIKTRGQQVTLSCSPISGHRSVSWYQQTPGQGLQFLFEYFSETQRNKGNFPGRFSGRQFSNSRSEMNVSTLELGDSALYLCASSSNLLFGTGYNEQYFGPGTRLTVT.

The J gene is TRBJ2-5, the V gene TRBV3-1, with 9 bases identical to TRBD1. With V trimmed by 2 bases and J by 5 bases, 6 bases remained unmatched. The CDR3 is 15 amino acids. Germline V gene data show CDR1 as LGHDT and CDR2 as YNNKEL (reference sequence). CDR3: CASSQLNRGRETQYF. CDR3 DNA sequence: TGTGCCAGCAGCCAATTAAACAGGGGGCGGGAGACCCAGTACTTC.

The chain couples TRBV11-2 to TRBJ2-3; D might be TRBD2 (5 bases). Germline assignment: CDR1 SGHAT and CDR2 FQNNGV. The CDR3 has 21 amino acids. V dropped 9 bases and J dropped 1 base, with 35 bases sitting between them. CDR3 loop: CASSPISGNDFSPYGTDTQYF. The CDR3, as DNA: TGTGCCAGTAGTCCAATTTCCGGGAATGATTTTTCCCCCTACGGCACAGATACGCAGTATTTT.

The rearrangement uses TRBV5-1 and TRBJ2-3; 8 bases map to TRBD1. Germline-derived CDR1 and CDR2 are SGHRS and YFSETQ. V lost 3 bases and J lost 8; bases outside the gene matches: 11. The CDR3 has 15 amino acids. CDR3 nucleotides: TGCGCCAGCAGCTCATATGGACAGGGCCTCGCTACGCAGTATTTT. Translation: CASSSYGQGLATQYF.

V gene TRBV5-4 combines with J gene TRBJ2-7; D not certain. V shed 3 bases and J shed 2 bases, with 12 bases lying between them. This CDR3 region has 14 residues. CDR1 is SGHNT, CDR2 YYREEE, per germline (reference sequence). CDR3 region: CASSSGPDPYEQYF. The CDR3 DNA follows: TGTGCCAGCAGCTCTGGGCCAGACCCCTACGAGCAGTACTTC.

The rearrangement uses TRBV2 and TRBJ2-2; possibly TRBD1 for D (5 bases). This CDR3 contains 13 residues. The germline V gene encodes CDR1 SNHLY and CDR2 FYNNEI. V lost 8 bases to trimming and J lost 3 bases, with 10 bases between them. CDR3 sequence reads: CASQGEYTGELFF. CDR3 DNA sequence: TGTGCCAGCCAAGGGGAATACACCGGGGAGCTGTTTTTT.

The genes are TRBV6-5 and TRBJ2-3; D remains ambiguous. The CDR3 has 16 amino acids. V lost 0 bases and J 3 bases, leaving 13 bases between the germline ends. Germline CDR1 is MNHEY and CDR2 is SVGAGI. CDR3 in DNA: TGTGCCAGCAGTTACTCGACCGACTTAGGAACAGATACGCAGTATTTT. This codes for CASSYSTDLGTDTQYF.

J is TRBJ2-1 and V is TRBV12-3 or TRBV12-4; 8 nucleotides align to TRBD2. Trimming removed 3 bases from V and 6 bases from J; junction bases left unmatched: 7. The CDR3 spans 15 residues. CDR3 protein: CASSLQGGRTNEQFF. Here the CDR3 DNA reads TGTGCCAGCAGTTTGCAGGGCGGGAGGACCAATGAGCAGTTCTTC.

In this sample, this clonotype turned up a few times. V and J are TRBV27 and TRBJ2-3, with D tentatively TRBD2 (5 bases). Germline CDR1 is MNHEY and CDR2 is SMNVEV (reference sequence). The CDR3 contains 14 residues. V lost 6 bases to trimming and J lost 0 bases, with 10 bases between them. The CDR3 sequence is CASRSGLSTDTQYF. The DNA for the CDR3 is TGTGCCAGCAGATCGGGGTTAAGCACAGATACGCAGTATTTT.

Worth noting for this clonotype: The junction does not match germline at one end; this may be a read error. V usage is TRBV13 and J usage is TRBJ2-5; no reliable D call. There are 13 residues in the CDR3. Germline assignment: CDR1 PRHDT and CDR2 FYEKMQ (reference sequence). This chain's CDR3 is CTSSLSIEETQYF. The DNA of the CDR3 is TGTACCAGCAGCTTAAGTATCGAAGAGACCCAGTACTTC.

The CDR3 DNA follows: TGTGCCAGCAGCTTACTTTCCGGAGTCGGGTACACCTTC. Translated: CASSLLSGVGYTF. The chain has TRBV7-9 and TRBJ1-2; D is uncertain. The V gene lost 2 bases and the J gene lost 11 bases, with 15 bases spanning the gap. CDR1 is SEHNR, CDR2 FQNEAQ, per germline (reference sequence). The CDR3 covers 13 residues.

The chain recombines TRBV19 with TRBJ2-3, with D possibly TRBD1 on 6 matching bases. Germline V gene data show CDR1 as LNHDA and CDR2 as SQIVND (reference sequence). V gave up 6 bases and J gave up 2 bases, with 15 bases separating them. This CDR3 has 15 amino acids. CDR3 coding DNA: TGTGCCAGTAGCCCTGACAGGACCTACACAGATACGCAGTATTTT. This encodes CASSPDRTYTDTQYF.